These 13 T cell receptor beta chains share one sample of origin, sequenced in a study of blood T cell repertoires in COVID-19. The repertoire was sequenced with immunoSEQ multiplex PCR; TCRdb's copy has only in-frame clones and lacks some. Altogether some 430,000 clones are present, 90% being singletons, with the ten largest covering approximately 0.65%. What was sequenced was PBMCs or T cells enriched from blood (not recorded which). Every receptor here comes from a young man who had recovered from COVID-19.

V gene TRBV30 combines with J gene TRBJ1-4; weak D call: TRBD1 (5 bases). The CDR3 is 11 amino acids. Looked up from germline, CDR1 is GTSNPN and CDR2 is SVGIG (reference sequence). The ends were cut back, 1 base at V and 8 bases at J, with 5 bases in the middle. The CDR3 sequence: CAWSEGEKLFF. DNA for the CDR3: TGTGCCTGGAGTGAGGGGGAAAAACTGTTTTTT. The complete variable domain, with remaining parts taken from reference TRBV30 and TRBJ1-4, reads SQTIHQWPATLVQPVGSPLSLECTVEGTSNPNLYWYRQAAGRGLQLLFYSVGIGQISSEVPQNLSASRPQDRQFILSSKKLLLSDSGFYLCAWSEGEKLFFGSGTQLSVL.

The chain recombines TRBV6-6 with TRBJ1-3; 10 nucleotides align to TRBD1. The CDR3 has 16 residues. Germline V CDR1 and CDR2: MNHNY, SVGAGI (reference sequence). V was clipped by 5 bases and J by 3 bases; unmatched bases: 7. The CDR3: CASSIRDRGFGNTIYF. The CDR3 DNA reads as TGTGCCAGCAGTATACGGGACAGGGGCTTTGGAAACACCATATATTTT.

The chain is built from TRBV30 and TRBJ1-6; 12 nucleotides align to TRBD1. CDR3 length: 18 amino acids. CDR1 and CDR2 from the germline V gene are GTSNPN and SVGIG (reference sequence). With 1 base clipped from V and 10 bases from J, the junction kept 14 bases outside the gene matches. The CDR3 DNA is TGTGCCTGGAGTGGCTGTCCGGGACAGGGGGCGCCCAAATCACCCCTCCACTTT. Residues: CAWSGCPGQGAPKSPLHF.

The chain combines TRBV2 with TRBJ1-4; 10 bases map to TRBD1. The ends lost 6 bases at V and 7 bases at J; junction bases unmatched: 2. This CDR3 region has 13 residues. Looked up from germline, CDR1 is SNHLY and CDR2 is FYNNEI. In DNA form, the CDR3 reads TGTGCCAGCAGGGGGACAGGGGTTGAAAAACTGTTTTTT. Translation: CASRGTGVEKLFF.

The gene calls are TRBV19 and TRBJ1-4; 7 bases match TRBD1. CDR3 length: 15 residues. CDR1 is LNHDA and CDR2 is SQIVND in the germline V gene (reference sequence). Germline trimming cut 4 bases from V and 3 bases from J; bases unmatched to any gene: 5. In DNA, the CDR3 is TGTGCCAGTAGTACCACCGGGACAGCTAATGAAAAACTGTTTTTT. Its translation: CASSTTGTANEKLFF. Supplemented by reference TRBV19 and TRBJ1-4, the full variable domain reads DGGITQSPKYLFRKEGQNVTLSCEQNLNHDAMYWYRQDPGQGLRLIYYSQIVNDFQKGDIAEGYSVSREKKESFPLTVTSAQKNPTAFYLCASSTTGTANEKLFFGSGTQLSVL.

The V call is TRBV9, the J call TRBJ1-6; a possible D gene is TRBD1 (5 bases). Germline values: CDR1 SGDLS, CDR2 YYNGEE. CDR3 length: 16 residues. Trimming took 0 bases from V and 7 from J, leaving 14 bases between them. CDR3: CASSVDAQGQNSPLHF. The CDR3 nucleotides are TGTGCCAGCAGCGTAGATGCGCAGGGCCAGAATTCACCCCTCCACTTT.

The table lists this clone with a count of one. The genes are TRBV19 and TRBJ1-2; D unresolved. CDR3 length equals 11 residues. V lost 6 bases and J lost 8, with 10 bases in between. Germline V gene lookup returns CDR1 LNHDA and CDR2 SQIVND (reference sequence). The CDR3 nucleotides are TGTGCCAGTAGAGCGGGTTTCGGCTACACCTTC. Amino acid sequence: CASRAGFGYTF.

The rearrangement links TRBV29-1 to TRBJ1-1; a weak D match, TRBD1 (5 bases). This CDR3 is 16 amino acids long. Trimming removed 3 bases from V and 1 base from J, with 18 bases in between. CDR1 and CDR2 from the germline V gene are SQVTM and ANQGSEA. The CDR3 nucleotides are TGCAGCGTTGACCCCGGGGAGGGGCTAACGAACACTGAAGCTTTCTTT. It translates to CSVDPGEGLTNTEAFF.

The chain joins TRBV27 to TRBJ1-2, with TRBD1 matching over 12 bases. The V gene's germline CDR1 is MNHEY and CDR2 SMNVEV (reference sequence). J lost 8 bases, V lost 3 bases, and 7 bases had no gene match. CDR3 length: 15 amino acids. Written as DNA, the CDR3 is TGTGCCAGCAGTTTCCGGGACAGGGGGCGTCAAGGCTACACCTTC. This encodes CASSFRDRGRQGYTF.

A word on this clone: This sequence may be a read error, since a much larger clone differs from it by one base. The same CDR3 can be traced to other DNA sequences in this sample. V gene TRBV2 combines with J gene TRBJ1-5; D is unclear. Trimming removed 6 bases at V and 1 base at J, with 7 bases between. The CDR3 sequence is 13 residues long. CDR1 is SNHLY, CDR2 FYNNEI, per germline. For the CDR3, the DNA is TGTGCCAGCAGCGGGAGGAGCAATCAGCCCCAGCATTTT. Translating gives CASSGRSNQPQHF.

The J gene is TRBJ1-1, the V gene TRBV18; D perhaps matches TRBD1 (6 bases). Trimming stripped 4 bases from V and 4 bases from J, with 19 bases between. The germline V gene encodes CDR1 KGHSH and CDR2 LQKENI. CDR3 length: 16 residues. The CDR3 nucleotides are TGTGCCAGCTCACACCCGGGGGGGGCTGAAGGCACTGAAGCTTTCTTT. This sequence encodes CASSHPGGAEGTEAFF.

The CDR3 DNA is TGTGCCAGCAGCTCCCAACGCTCTACGGGGCCCCAGCATTTT. This translates into CASSSQRSTGPQHF. V and J are TRBV7-2 and TRBJ1-5, with D unresolved. CDR1 is SGHTA, CDR2 FQGNSA, per germline. V was shortened by 4 bases and J by 9 bases, with 16 bases between the two germline ends. This CDR3 is 14 amino acids long.

Here the CDR3 DNA reads TGTGCCTGGAGTGTAGATTCTAGCCGGGGCGGGGAGCTGTTTTTT. Encoded protein: CAWSVDSSRGGELFF. This chain links TRBV30 with TRBJ2-2; possibly TRBD2 for D (5 bases). This CDR3 is built from 15 residues. Germline lookup yields CDR1 GTSNPN and CDR2 SVGIG (reference sequence). The ends were cut back, 0 bases at V and 7 bases at J, with 15 bases in the middle.